This entry lists 3 T cell receptor beta chains sequenced from one sample in a study of shared clonotypes between healthy human individuals. Here immunoSEQ multiplex PCR was the method, and the copy in TCRdb shows in-frame clones only, minus some. Of more than 550,000 clones listed, 90% are singletons. The material sequenced was memory CD8+ T cells from PBMCs. Noted subset: CD45RO+ cells pooled with CCR7-negative TemRA cells. The receptors here all came from a man younger than 30 in good health. Some clones in this sample may be carry-over from other donors' samples.

This clone was seen a handful of times. V and J are TRBV30 and TRBJ1-1; TRBD1 matches 10 bases. The CDR3 consists of 14 residues. After removal of 2 bases from V and 6 bases from J, the junction contained 6 bases not matched to a gene. The V gene's germline CDR1 is GTSNPN and CDR2 SVGIG (reference sequence). The CDR3 region has the DNA TGTGCCTGGAGTCTGACAGGGGGCTTCTCTGAAGCTTTCTTT. This translates into CAWSLTGGFSEAFF.

The CDR3 sequence: CASRPIGATNEKLFF. The DNA of the CDR3 is TGTGCCAGCAGACCCATCGGGGCAACTAATGAAAAACTGTTTTTT. This chain connects TRBV5-4 to TRBJ1-4; D gene uncertain. The germline gives CDR1 SGHNT, CDR2 YYREEE (reference sequence). V lost 5 bases to trimming and J lost 0 bases, with 11 bases between them. This CDR3 is 15 amino acids long.

This clone was seen many times. The V gene is TRBV2, the J gene TRBJ2-7, with 14 bases identical to TRBD2. CDR3 length equals 15 residues. Germline CDR1 SNHLY, CDR2 FYNNEI. J was trimmed by 5 bases and V by 7 bases; bases with no gene match: 7. The CDR3 DNA follows: TGTGCCAGCAAAAAAGGGACTAGCGGGAGCGACGAGCAGTACTTC. Translated: CASKKGTSGSDEQYF.